What follows are 4 T cell receptor beta chains derived from one specimen sequenced in a study of CD8 T cells in Susac syndrome. When the RNA was reverse transcribed, random hexamers were used with an input of about 0.5 to 1 ug. TCRdb reprocessed the immunoSEQ multiplex PCR reads via MiXCR and lists one record per CDR3 protein. The sample lists roughly 120,000 distinct CDR3 sequences; about 96% were seen once. Sequencing was performed on CD4+ T cells from PBMCs. Receptors originate from a human donor in good health.

CDR3 in amino acids: CASSFGRGRGAFF. The CDR3 DNA reads TGTGCCAGCAGTTTTGGAAGAGGGCGGGGAGCTTTCTTT. The chain employs TRBV12-3 or TRBV12-4 and TRBJ1-1; D unresolved. This CDR3 has 13 residues. V was shortened by 3 bases and J by 10 bases, with 15 bases between the two germline ends.

The genes are TRBV29-1 and TRBJ2-1, with 7 nucleotides matching TRBD2. Trimming took 4 bases from V and 0 from J; bases not matched to a gene: 0. Looked up from germline, CDR1 is SQVTM and CDR2 is ANQGSEA. The CDR3 runs 13 residues. The CDR3 loop is CSVGTSSYNEQFF. The CDR3 DNA reads as TGCAGCGTTGGGACTAGCTCCTACAATGAGCAGTTCTTC.

The chain couples TRBV2 to TRBJ2-3, with TRBD1 matching 10 bases. The CDR3 totals 15 residues. Germline CDR1 reads SNHLY; CDR2 reads FYNNEI. Unmatched junction bases numbered 7, after V lost 6 bases and J lost 4 bases. Here the CDR3 reads CASRPHGTGADTQYF. CDR3 coding DNA: TGTGCCAGCAGACCACACGGGACAGGGGCAGATACGCAGTATTTT.

This chain joins TRBV3-1 and TRBJ2-7; D is possibly TRBD2 (5 bases). The CDR3 extends over 15 amino acids. The germline V and J ends were trimmed by 4 bases and 0 bases, with 13 bases remaining between them. The germline V gene has CDR1 LGHDT and CDR2 YNNKEL (reference sequence). CDR3 bases: TGTGCCAGCAGCCTTGGACTTGGCAGCTCCTACGAGCAGTACTTC. It is translated as CASSLGLGSSYEQYF.